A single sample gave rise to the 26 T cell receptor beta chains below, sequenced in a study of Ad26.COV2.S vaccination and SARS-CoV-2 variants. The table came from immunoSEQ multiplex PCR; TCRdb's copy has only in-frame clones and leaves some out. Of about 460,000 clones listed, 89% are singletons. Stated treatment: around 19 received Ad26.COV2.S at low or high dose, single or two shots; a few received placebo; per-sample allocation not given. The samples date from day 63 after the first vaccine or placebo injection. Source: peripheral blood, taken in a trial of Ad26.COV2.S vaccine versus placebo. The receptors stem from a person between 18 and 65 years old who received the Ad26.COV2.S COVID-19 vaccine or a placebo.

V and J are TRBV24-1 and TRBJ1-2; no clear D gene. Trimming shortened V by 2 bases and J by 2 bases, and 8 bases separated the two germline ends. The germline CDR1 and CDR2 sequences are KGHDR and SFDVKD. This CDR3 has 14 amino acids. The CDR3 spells CATSDSDINYGYTF. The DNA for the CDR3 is TGTGCCACCAGTGATTCTGACATCAACTATGGCTACACCTTC.

This chain's CDR3 is CASSMVLRQSFSGANVLTF. Here the CDR3 DNA reads TGTGCCAGCAGCATGGTTTTGAGACAGAGCTTCTCTGGGGCCAACGTCCTGACTTTC. The chain couples TRBV5-4 to TRBJ2-6, with a possible D match to TRBD1 (5 bases). Trimming shortened V by 4 bases and J by 0 bases, and 20 bases separated the two germline ends. Germline-derived CDR1 and CDR2 are SGHNT and YYREEE (reference sequence). The CDR3 is 19 residues long.

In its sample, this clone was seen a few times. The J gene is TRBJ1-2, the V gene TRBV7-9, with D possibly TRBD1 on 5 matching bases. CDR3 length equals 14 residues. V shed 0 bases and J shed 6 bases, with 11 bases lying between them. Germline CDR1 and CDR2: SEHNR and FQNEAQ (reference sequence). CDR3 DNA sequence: TGTGCCAGCAGCTTAGCGCTGGGGACGGATGGCTACACCTTC. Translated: CASSLALGTDGYTF.

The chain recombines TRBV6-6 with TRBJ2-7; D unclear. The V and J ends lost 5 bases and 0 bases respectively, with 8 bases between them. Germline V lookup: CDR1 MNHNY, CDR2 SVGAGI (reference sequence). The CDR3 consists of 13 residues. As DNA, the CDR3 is TGTGCCAGCAGTCACCCACACTCCTACGAGCAGTACTTC. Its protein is CASSHPHSYEQYF.

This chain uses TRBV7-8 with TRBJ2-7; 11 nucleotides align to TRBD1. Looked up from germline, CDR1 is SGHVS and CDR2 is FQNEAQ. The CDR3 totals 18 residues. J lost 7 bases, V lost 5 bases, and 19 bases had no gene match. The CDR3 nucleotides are TGTGCCAGCAGCGCTTATTTTGACCCGGGACAGGGGGTGGGTGAGCAGTACTTC. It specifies CASSAYFDPGQGVGEQYF.

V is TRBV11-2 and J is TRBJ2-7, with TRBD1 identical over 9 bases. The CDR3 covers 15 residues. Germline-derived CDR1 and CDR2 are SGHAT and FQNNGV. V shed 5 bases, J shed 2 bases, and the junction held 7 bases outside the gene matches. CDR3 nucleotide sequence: TGTGCCAGCAGCCGCGACAGGGGGGTGGCCTACGAGCAGTACTTC. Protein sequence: CASSRDRGVAYEQYF.

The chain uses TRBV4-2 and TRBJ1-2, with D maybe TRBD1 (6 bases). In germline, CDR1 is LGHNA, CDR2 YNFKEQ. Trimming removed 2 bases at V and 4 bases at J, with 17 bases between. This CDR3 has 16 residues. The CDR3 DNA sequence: TGTGCCAGCAGCCAACCAAGCGGACAGTTCGGCTATGGCTACACCTTC. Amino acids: CASSQPSGQFGYGYTF.

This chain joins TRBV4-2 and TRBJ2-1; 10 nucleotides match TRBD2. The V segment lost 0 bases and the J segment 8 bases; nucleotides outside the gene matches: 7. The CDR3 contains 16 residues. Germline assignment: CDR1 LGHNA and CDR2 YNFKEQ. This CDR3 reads CASSQESGRAFYEQFF. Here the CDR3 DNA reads TGTGCCAGCAGCCAAGAAAGCGGGAGGGCTTTCTATGAGCAGTTCTTC.

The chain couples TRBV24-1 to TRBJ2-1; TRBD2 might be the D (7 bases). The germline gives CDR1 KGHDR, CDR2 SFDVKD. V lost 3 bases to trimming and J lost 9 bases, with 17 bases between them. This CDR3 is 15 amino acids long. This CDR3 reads CATSDPTGRDGEQFF. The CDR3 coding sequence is TGTGCCACCAGTGATCCCACAGGGAGGGATGGTGAGCAGTTCTTC.

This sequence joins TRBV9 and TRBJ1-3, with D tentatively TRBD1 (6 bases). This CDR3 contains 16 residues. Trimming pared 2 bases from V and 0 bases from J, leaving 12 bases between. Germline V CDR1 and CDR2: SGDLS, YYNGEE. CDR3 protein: CASSVNREDSGNTIYF. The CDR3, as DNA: TGTGCCAGCAGCGTCAACAGGGAAGACTCTGGAAACACCATATATTTT.

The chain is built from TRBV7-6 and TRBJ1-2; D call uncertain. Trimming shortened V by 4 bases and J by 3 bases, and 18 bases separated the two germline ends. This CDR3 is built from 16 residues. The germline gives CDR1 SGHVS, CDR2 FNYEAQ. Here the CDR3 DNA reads TGTGCCAGCAGCTCTCTTAAAGGAGAGGCGGACTATGGCTACACCTTC. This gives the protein CASSSLKGEADYGYTF.

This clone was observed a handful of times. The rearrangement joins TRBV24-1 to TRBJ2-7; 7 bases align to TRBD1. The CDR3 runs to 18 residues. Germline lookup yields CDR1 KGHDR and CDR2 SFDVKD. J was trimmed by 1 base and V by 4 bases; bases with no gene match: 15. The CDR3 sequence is CATSDLDRVQSPSYEQYF. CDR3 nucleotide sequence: TGTGCCACCAGTGACTTAGACAGGGTCCAATCTCCGTCCTACGAGCAGTACTTC.

The CDR3 DNA follows: TGTGCCAGCAGCCCAGTGCAAGGATACTATGGCTACACCTTC. Its translation: CASSPVQGYYGYTF. The V gene is TRBV13, the J gene TRBJ1-2; D is unclear. V was clipped by 5 bases and J by 3 bases, with 13 bases between them. The germline V gene has CDR1 PRHDT and CDR2 FYEKMQ (reference sequence). This CDR3 is built from 14 residues.

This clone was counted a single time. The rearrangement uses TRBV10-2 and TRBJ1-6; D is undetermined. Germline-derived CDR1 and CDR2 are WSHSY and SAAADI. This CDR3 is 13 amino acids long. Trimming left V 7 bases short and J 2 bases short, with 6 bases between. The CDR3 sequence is CASINTYNSPLHF. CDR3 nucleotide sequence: TGCGCCAGCATCAACACCTATAATTCACCCCTCCACTTT.

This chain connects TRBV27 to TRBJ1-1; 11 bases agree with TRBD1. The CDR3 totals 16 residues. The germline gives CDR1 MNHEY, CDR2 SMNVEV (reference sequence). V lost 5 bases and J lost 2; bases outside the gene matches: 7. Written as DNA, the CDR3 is TGTGCCAGCAGTATAACCGGGACAGGGGGAAACACTGAAGCTTTCTTT. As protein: CASSITGTGGNTEAFF.

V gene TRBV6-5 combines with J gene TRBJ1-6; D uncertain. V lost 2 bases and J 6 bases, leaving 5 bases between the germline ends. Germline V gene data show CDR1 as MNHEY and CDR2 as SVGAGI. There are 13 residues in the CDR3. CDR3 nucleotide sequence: TGTGCCAGCAGTTACCGTCCTAATTCACCCCTCCACTTT. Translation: CASSYRPNSPLHF.

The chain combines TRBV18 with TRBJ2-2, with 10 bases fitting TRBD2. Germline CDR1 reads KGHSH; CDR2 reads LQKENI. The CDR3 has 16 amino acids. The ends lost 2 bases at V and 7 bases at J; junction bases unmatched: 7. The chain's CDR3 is CASSPRASGRVGELFF. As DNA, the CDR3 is TGTGCCAGCTCACCAAGGGCTAGCGGGAGAGTCGGGGAGCTGTTTTTT.

CDR3 in amino acids: CASSPGGQGATVFYNEQFF. The CDR3 nucleotides read TGTGCCAGCTCACCTGGGGGACAGGGGGCGACGGTTTTCTACAATGAGCAGTTCTTC. The chain links TRBV18 to TRBJ2-1; 12 bases line up with TRBD1. The CDR3 extends over 19 amino acids. The trim removed 3 bases at V and 3 bases at J, leaving 12 bases unmatched. Germline V CDR1 and CDR2: KGHSH, LQKENI.

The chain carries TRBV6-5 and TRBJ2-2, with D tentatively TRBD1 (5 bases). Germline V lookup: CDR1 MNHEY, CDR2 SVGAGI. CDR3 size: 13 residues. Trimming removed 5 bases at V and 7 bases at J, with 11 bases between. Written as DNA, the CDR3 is TGTGCCAGCAGTCATCAAGGGGTCGGGGAGCTGTTTTTT. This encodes CASSHQGVGELFF.

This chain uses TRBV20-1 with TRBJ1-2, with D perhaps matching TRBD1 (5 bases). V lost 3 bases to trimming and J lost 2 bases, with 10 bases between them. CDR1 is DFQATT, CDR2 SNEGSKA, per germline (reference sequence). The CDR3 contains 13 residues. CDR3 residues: CSASLQGNYGYTF. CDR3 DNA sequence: TGCAGTGCTAGTTTGCAGGGCAACTATGGCTACACCTTC.

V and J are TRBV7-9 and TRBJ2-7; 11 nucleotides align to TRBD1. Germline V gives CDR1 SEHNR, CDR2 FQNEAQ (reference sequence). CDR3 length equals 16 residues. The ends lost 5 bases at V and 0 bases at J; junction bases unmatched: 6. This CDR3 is CASSRTGGASSYEQYF. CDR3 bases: TGTGCCAGCAGCCGGACAGGGGGCGCGAGCTCCTACGAGCAGTACTTC. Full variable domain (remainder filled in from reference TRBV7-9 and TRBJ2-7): DTGVSQNPRHKITKRGQNVTFRCDPISEHNRLYWYRQTLGQGPEFLTYFQNEAQLEKSRLLSDRFSAERPKGSFSTLEIQRTEQGDSAMYLCASSRTGGASSYEQYFGPGTRLTVT.

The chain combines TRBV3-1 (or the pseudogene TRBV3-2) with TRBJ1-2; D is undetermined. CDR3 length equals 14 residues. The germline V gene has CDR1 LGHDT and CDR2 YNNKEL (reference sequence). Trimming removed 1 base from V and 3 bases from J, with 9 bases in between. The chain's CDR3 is CASSQAGGDYGYTF. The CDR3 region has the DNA TGTGCCAGCAGCCAAGCGGGTGGTGACTATGGCTACACCTTC.

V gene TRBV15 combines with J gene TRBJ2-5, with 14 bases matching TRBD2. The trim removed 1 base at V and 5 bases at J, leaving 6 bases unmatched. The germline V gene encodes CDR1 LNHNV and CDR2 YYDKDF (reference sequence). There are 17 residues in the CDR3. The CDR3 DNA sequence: TGTGCCACCAGCAGAGGACTAGCGGGAGGGTGGTTGGAGACCCAGTACTTC. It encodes CATSRGLAGGWLETQYF. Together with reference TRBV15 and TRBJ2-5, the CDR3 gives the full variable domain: DAMVIQNPRYQVTQFGKPVTLSCSQTLNHNVMYWYQQKSSQAPKLLFHYYDKDFNNEADTPDNFQSRRPNTSFCFLDIRSPGLGDTAMYLCATSRGLAGGWLETQYFGPGTRLLVL.

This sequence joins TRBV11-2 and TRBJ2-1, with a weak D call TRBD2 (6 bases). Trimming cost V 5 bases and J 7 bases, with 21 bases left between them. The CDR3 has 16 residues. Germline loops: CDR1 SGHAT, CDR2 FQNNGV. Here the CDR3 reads CASSPPSRDERNEQFF. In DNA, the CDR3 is TGTGCCAGCAGCCCCCCGTCGCGGGACGAACGTAATGAGCAGTTCTTC.

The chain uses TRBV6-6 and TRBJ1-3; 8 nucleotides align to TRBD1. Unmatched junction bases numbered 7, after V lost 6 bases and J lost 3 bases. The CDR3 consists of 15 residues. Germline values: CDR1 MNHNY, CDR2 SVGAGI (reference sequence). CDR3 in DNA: TGTGCCAGCAGGGGCGAACAGGGGGATGGAAACACCATATATTTT. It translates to CASRGEQGDGNTIYF.

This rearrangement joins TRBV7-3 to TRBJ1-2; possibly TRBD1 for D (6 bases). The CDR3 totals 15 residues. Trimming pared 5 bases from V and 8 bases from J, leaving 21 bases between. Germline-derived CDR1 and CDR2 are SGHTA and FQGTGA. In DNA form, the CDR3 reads TGTGCCAGCAGCCCCTCGGACAGCGGATGGGGCGGCTACACCTTC. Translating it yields CASSPSDSGWGGYTF.